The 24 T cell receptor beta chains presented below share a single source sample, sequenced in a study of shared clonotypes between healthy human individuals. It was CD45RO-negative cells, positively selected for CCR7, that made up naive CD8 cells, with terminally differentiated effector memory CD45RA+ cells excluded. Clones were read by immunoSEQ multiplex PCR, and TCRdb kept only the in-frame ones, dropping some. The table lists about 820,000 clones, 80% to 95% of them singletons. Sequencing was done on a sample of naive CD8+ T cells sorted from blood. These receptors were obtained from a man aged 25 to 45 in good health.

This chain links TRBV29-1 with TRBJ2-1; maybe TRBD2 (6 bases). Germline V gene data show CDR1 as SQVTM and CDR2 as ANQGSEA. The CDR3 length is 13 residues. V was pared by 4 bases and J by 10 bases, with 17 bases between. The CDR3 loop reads CSVGGRDLQEQFF. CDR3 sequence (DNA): TGCAGCGTTGGCGGGCGGGATCTCCAAGAGCAGTTCTTC.

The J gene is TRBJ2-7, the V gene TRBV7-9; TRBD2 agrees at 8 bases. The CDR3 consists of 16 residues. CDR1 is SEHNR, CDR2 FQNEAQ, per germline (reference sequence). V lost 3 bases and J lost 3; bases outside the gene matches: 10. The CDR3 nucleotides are TGTGCCAGCAGCTTTACGGAGGGGCTAGCGGGCTACGAGCAGTACTTC. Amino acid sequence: CASSFTEGLAGYEQYF. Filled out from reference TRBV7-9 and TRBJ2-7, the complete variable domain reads DTGVSQNPRHKITKRGQNVTFRCDPISEHNRLYWYRQTLGQGPEFLTYFQNEAQLEKSRLLSDRFSAERPKGSFSTLEIQRTEQGDSAMYLCASSFTEGLAGYEQYFGPGTRLTVT.

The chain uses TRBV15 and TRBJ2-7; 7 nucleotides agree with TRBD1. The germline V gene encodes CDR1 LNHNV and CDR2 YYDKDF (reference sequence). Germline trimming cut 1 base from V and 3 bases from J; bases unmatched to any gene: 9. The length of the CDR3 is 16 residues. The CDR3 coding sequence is TGTGCCACCAGCAGAGCCCCCGGGACAGACTACTACGAGCAGTACTTC. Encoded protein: CATSRAPGTDYYEQYF.

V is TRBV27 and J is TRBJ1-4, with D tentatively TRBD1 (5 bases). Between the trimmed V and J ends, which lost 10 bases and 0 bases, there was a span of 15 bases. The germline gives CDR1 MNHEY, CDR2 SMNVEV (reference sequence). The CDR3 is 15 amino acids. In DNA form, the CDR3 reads TGTGCCACCAGGGCAGCAGTTGCAACTAATGAAAAACTGTTTTTT. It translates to CATRAAVATNEKLFF.

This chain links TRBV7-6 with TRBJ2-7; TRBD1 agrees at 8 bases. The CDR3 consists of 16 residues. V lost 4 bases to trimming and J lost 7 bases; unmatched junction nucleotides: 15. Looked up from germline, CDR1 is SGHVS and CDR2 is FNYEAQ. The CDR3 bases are TGTGCCAGCAGCTCCGAGGCCGGGACAGGAGAAGGGGAGCAGTACTTC. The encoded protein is CASSSEAGTGEGEQYF.

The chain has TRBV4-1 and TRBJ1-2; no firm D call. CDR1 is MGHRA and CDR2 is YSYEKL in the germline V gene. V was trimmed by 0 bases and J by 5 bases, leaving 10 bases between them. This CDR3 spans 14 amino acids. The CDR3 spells CASSQDDARYGYTF. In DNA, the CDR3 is TGCGCCAGCAGCCAAGATGACGCGAGGTATGGCTACACCTTC.

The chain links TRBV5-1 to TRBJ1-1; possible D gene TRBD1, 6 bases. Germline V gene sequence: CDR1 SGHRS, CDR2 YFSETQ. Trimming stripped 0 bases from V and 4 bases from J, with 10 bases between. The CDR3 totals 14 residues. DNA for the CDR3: TGCGCCAGCAGCTTGGTCACAGGGCCCACTGAAGCTTTCTTT. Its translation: CASSLVTGPTEAFF.

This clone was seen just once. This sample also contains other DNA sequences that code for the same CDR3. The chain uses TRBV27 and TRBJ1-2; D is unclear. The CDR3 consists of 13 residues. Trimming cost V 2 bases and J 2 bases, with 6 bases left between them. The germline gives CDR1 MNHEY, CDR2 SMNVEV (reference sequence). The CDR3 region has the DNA TGTGCCAGCAGTTTAGGTCTCAACTATGGCTACACCTTC. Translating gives CASSLGLNYGYTF.

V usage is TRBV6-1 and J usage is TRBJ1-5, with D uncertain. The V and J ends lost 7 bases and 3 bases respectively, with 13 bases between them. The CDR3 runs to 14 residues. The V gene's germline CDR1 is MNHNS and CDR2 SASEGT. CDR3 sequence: CASTVGHSNQPQHF. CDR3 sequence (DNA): TGTGCCAGCACGGTAGGGCACTCCAATCAGCCCCAGCATTTT.

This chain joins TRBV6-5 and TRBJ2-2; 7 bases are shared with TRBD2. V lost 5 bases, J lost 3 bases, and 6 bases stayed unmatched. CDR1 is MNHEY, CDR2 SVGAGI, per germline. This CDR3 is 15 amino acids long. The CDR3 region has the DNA TGTGCCAGCAGTCCAGTAGCGGGTTACACCGGGGAGCTGTTTTTT. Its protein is CASSPVAGYTGELFF.

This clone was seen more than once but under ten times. The CDR3 DNA reads TGTGCCAGCAGTTTACAGGACGGGGAGCTGTTTTTT. Its protein product is CASSLQDGELFF. The V gene is TRBV27, the J gene TRBJ2-2; D gene ambiguous. Germline V lookup: CDR1 MNHEY, CDR2 SMNVEV (reference sequence). V lost 2 bases to trimming and J lost 7 bases, with 5 bases between them. This CDR3 is 12 amino acids long.

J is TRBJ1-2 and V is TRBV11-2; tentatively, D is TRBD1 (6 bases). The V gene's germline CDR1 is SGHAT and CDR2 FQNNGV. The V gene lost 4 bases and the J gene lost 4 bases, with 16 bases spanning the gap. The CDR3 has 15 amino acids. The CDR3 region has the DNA TGTGCCAGCAGCTCCAACAGGGTTTCGATCTATGGCTACACCTTC. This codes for CASSSNRVSIYGYTF.

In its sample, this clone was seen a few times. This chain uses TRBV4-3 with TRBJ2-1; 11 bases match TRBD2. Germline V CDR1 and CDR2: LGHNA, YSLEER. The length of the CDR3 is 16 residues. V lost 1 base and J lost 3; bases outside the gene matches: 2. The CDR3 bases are TGCGCCAGCAGCCAAGGTACTAGCGGGAGCTACAATGAGCAGTTCTTC. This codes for CASSQGTSGSYNEQFF.

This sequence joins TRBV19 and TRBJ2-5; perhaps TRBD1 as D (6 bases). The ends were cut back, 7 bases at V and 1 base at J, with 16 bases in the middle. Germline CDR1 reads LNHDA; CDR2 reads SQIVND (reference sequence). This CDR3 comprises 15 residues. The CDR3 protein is CASTLSRTVQETQYF. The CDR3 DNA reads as TGTGCCAGTACCCTATCCCGGACAGTCCAAGAGACCCAGTACTTC.

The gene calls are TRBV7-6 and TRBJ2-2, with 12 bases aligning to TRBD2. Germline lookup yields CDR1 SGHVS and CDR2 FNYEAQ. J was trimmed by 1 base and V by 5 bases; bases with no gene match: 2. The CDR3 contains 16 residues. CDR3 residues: CASSQTSGRNTGELFF. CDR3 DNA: TGTGCCAGCAGCCAGACTAGCGGGAGGAACACCGGGGAGCTGTTTTTT.

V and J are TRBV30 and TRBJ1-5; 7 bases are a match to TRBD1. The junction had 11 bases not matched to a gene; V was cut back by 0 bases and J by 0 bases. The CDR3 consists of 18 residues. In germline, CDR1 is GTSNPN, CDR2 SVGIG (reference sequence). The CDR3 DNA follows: TGTGCCTGGAGTGTCGATACAGGGGACCTCTATAGCAATCAGCCCCAGCATTTT. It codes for CAWSVDTGDLYSNQPQHF.

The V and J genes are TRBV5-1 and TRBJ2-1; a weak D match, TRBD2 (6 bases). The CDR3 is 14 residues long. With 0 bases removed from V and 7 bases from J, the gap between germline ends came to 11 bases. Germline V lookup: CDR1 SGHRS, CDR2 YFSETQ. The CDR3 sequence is CASSLAGGDNEQFF. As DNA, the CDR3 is TGCGCCAGCAGCTTGGCCGGCGGGGATAATGAGCAGTTCTTC.

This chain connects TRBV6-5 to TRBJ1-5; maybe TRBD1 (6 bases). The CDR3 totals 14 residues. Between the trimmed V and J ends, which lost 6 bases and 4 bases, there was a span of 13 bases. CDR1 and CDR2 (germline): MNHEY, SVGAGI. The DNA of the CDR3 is TGTGCCAGCAGACGAACAGGGAGAAATCAGCCCCAGCATTTT. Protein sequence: CASRRTGRNQPQHF.

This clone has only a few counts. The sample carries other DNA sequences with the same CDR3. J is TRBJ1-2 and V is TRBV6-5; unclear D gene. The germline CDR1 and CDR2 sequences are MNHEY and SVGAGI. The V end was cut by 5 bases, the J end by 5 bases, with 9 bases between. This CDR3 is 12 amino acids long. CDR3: CASSPGIYGYTF. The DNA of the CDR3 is TGTGCCAGCAGTCCCGGCATATATGGCTACACCTTC.

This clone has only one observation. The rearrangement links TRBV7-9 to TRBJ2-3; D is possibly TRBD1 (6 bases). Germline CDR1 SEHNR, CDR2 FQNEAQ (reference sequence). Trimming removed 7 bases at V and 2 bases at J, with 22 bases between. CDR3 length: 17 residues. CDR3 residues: CASILFVRGWDTDTQYF. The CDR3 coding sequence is TGTGCCAGCATCCTTTTTGTCAGGGGATGGGACACAGATACGCAGTATTTT.

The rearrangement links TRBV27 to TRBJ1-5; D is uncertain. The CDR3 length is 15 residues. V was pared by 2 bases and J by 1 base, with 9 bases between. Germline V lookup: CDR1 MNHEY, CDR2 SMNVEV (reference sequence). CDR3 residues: CASSLRAVSNQPQHF. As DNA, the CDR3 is TGTGCCAGCAGTTTAAGGGCAGTAAGCAATCAGCCCCAGCATTTT.

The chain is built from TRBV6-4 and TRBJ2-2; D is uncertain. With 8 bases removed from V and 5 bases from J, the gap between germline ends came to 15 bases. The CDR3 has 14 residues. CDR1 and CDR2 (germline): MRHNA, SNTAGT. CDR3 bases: TGTGCCAGCCGCCCTAACGCCTGGACCGGGGAGCTGTTTTTT. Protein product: CASRPNAWTGELFF.

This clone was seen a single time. CDR3: CAWSSVNTEAFF. Here the CDR3 DNA reads TGTGCCTGGAGTTCAGTAAACACTGAAGCTTTCTTT. The chain couples TRBV30 to TRBJ1-1, with D unclear. The CDR3 spans 12 residues. Trimming left V 2 bases short and J 2 bases short, with 6 bases between. Germline V gene data show CDR1 as GTSNPN and CDR2 as SVGIG (reference sequence).

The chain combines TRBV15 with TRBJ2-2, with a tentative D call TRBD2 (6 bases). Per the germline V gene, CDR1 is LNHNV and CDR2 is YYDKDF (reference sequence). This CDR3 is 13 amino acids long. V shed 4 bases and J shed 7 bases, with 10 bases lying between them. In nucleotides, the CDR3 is TGTGCCACCAGCATCCGGGGACTCGGGGAGCTGTTTTTT. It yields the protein CATSIRGLGELFF.